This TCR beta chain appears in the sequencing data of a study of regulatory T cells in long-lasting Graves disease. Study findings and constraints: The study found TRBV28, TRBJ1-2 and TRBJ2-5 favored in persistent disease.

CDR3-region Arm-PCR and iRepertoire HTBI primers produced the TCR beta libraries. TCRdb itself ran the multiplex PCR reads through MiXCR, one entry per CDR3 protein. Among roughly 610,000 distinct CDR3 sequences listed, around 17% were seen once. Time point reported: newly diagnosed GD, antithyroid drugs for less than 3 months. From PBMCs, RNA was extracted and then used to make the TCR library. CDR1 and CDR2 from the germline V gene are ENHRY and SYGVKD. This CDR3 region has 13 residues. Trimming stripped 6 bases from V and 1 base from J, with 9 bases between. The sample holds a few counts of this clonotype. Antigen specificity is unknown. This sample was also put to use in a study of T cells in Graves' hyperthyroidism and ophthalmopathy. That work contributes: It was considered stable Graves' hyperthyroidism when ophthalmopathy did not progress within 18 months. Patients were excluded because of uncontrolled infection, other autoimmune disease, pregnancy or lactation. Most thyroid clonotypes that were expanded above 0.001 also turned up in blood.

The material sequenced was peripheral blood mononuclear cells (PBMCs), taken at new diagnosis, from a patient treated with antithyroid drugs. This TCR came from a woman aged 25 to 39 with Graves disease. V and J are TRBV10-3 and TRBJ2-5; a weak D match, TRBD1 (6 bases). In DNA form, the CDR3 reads TGTGCCATCAGGGGGACACTCCAAGAGACCCAGTACTTC. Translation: CAIRGTLQETQYF.